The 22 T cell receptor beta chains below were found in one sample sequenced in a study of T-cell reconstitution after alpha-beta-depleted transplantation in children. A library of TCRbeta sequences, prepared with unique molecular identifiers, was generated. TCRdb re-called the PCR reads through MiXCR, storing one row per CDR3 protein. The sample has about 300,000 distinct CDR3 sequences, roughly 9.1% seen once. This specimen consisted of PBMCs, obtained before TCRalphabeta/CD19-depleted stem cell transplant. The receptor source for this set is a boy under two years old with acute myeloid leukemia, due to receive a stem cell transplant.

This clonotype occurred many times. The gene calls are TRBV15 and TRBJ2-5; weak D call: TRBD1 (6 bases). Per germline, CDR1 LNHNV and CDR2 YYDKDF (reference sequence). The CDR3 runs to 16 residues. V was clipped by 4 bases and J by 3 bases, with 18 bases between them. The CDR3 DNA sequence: TGTGCCACCAGCATGGGGACATTTTGGGGAAAAGAGACCCAGTACTTC. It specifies CATSMGTFWGKETQYF.

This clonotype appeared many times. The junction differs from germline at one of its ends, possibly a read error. The CDR3 sequence is CASSSRVMDF. DNA for the CDR3: TGTGCCAGCAGTTCCAGGGTAATGGACTTC. The chain employs TRBV28 and TRBJ2-7; D possibly corresponds to TRBD1 (5 bases). The CDR3 contains 10 residues. Germline V CDR1 and CDR2: MDHEN, SYDVKM.

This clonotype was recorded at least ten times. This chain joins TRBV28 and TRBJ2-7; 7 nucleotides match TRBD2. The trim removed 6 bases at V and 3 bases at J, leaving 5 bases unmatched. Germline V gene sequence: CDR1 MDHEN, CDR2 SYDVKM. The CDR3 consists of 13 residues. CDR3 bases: TGTGCCAGCAGCGTGACTAGCTACTACGAGCAGTACTTC. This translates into CASSVTSYYEQYF.

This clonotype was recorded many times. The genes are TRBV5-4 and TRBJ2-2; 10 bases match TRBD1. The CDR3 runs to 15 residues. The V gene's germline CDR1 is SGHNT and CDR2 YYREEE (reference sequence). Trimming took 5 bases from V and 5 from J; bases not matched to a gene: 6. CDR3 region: CASRPGTGATGELFF. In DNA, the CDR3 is TGTGCCAGCAGGCCCGGGACAGGGGCTACCGGGGAGCTGTTTTTT. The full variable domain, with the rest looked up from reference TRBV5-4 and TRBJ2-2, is ETGVTQSPTHLIKTRGQQVTLRCSSQSGHNTVSWYQQALGQGPQFIFQYYREEENGRGNFPPRFSGLQFPNYSSELNVNALELDDSALYLCASRPGTGATGELFFGEGSRLTVL.

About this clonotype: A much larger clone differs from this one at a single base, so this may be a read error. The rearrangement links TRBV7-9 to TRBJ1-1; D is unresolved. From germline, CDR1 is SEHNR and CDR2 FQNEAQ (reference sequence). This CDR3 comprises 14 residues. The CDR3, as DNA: TGTGCCAGCAGCTTACTTGTCTTGAACGCTGAAGCTTTCTTT. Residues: CASSLLVLNAEAFF.

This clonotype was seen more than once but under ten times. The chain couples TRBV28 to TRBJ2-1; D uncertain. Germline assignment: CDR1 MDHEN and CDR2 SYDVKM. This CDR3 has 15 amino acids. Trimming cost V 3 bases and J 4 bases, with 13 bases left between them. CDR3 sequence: CASSFSRSLYNEQFF. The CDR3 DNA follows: TGTGCCAGCAGTTTCTCTAGGAGTCTTTACAATGAGCAGTTCTTC.

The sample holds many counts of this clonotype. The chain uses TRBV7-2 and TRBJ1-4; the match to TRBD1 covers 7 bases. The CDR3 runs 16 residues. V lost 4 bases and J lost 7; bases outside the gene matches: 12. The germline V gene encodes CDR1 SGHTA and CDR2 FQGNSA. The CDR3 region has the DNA TGTGCCAGCAGCTGGTTCGCCACAGGGGCGGGTGAAAAACTGTTTTTT. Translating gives CASSWFATGAGEKLFF.

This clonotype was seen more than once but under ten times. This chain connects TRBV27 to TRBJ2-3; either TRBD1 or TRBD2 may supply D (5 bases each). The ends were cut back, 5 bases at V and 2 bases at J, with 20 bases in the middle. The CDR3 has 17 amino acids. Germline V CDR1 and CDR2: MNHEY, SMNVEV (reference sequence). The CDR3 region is CASSPDPGRRLTDTQYF. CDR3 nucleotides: TGTGCCAGCAGTCCAGATCCGGGACGGAGGCTCACAGATACGCAGTATTTT.

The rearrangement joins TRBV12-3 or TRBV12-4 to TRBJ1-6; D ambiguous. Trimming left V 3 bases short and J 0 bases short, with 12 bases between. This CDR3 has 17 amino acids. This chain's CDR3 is CASSFDVGSSYNSPLHF. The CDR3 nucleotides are TGTGCCAGCAGTTTTGACGTGGGAAGCTCCTATAATTCACCCCTCCACTTT.

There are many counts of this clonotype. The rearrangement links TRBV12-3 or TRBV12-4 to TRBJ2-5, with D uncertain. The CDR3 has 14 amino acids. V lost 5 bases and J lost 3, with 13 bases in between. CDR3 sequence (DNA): TGTGCCAGCAGTAAGCCCCCGTTGAAAGAGACCCAGTACTTC. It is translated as CASSKPPLKETQYF.

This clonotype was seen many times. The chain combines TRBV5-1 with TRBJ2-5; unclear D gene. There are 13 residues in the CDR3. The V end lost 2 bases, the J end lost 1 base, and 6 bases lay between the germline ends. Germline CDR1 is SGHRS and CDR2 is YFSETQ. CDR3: CASSFGVQETQYF. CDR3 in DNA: TGCGCCAGCAGCTTTGGGGTCCAAGAGACCCAGTACTTC.

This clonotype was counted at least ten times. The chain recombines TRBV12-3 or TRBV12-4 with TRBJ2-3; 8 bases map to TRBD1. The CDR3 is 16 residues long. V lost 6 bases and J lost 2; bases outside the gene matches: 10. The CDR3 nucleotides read TGTGCCAGCAGCCTTAGGACAGGGAGTGTCACAGATACGCAGTATTTT. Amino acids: CASSLRTGSVTDTQYF.

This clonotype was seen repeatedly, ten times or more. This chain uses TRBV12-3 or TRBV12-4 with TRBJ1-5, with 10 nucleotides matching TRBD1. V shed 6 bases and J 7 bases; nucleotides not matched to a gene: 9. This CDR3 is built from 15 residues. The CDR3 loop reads CASRPGQGVRQPQHF. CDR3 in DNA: TGTGCCAGCAGGCCCGGACAGGGGGTTCGACAGCCCCAGCATTTT.

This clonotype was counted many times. The CDR3 loop reads CASSIPPFTDTQYF. Here the CDR3 DNA reads TGTGCCAGCAGTATACCACCCTTCACAGATACGCAGTATTTT. The genes are TRBV28 and TRBJ2-3; D remains unclear. The V end lost 5 bases, the J end lost 2 bases, and 11 bases lay between the germline ends. The V gene's germline CDR1 is MDHEN and CDR2 SYDVKM. The CDR3 runs 14 residues.

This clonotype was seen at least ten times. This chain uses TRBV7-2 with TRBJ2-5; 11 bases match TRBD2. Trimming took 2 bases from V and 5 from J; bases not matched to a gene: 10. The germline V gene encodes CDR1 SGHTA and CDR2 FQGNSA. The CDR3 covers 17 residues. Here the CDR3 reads CASSLYVAGGIGETQYF. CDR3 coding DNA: TGTGCCAGCAGCTTATATGTAGCGGGGGGGATCGGGGAGACCCAGTACTTC.

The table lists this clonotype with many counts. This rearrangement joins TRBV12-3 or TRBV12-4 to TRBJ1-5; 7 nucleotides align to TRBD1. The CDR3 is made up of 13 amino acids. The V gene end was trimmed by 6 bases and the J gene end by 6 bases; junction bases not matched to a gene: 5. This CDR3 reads CASRLQGSQPQHF. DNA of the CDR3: TGTGCCAGCAGGCTACAGGGGTCTCAGCCCCAGCATTTT.

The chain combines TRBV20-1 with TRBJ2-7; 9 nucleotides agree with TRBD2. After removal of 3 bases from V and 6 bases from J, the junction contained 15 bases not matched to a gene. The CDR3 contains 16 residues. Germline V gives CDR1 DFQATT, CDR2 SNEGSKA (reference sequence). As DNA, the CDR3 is TGCAGTGCTAGGGCGTCGGCAGCGGGGGGCCTCGGCGAGCAGTACTTC. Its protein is CSARASAAGGLGEQYF.

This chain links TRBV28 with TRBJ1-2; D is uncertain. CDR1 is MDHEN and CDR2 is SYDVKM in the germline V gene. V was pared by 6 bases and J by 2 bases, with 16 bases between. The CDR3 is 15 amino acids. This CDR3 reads CASSITAQANYGYTF. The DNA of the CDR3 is TGTGCCAGCAGCATAACGGCGCAGGCGAACTATGGCTACACCTTC.

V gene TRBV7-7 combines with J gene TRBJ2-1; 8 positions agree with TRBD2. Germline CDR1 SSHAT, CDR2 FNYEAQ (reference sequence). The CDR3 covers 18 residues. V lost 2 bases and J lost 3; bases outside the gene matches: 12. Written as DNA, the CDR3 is TGTGCCAGCAGCTTAAGGCCCGGATGGACTAGCAGCTACAATGAGCAGTTCTTC. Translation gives CASSLRPGWTSSYNEQFF.

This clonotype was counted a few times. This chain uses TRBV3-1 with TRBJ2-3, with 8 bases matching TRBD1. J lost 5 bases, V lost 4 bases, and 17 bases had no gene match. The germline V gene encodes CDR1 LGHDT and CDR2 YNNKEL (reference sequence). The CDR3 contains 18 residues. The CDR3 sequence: CASSPRAGGGLDRDTQYF. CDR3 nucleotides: TGTGCCAGCAGCCCCCGGGCAGGGGGCGGATTAGATCGAGATACGCAGTATTTT.

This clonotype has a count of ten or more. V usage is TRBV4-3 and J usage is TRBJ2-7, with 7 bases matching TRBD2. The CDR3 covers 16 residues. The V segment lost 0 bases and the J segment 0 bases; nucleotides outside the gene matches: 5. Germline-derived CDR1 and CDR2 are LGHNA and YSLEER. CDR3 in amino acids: CASSQDEGGSSYEQYF. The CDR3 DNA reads TGCGCCAGCAGCCAAGATGAGGGCGGGAGCTCCTACGAGCAGTACTTC.

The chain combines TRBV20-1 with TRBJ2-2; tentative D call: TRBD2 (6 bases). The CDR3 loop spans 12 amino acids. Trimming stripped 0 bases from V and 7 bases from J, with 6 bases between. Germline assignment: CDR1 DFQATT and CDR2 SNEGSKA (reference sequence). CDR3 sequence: CSARDGGGELFF. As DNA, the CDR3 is TGCAGTGCTAGAGACGGGGGCGGGGAGCTGTTTTTT.